The 2 T cell receptor beta chains in this list originate from one sample, sequenced in a study of shared clonotypes between healthy human individuals. Data came from immunoSEQ multiplex PCR; TCRdb stores just in-frame clones and leaves some out. The table has about 1 million clones, 65% to 75% seen once. The sequencing input was memory CD4+ T cells sorted from blood. The subset here: CD45RA-negative fraction. The receptors were gathered from a man in his late teens or twenties in good health.

The chain uses TRBV2 and TRBJ2-3, with 8 positions matching TRBD2. The CDR3 has 15 residues. J was trimmed by 2 bases and V by 8 bases; bases with no gene match: 9. Germline assignment: CDR1 SNHLY and CDR2 FYNNEI. The CDR3 region has the DNA TGTGCCAGCGGCCTCGGGGGGGCCCACACAGATACGCAGTATTTT. Translating it yields CASGLGGAHTDTQYF.

The chain uses TRBV20-1 and TRBJ1-2; TRBD1 is a possible D gene (6 bases). The germline gives CDR1 DFQATT, CDR2 SNEGSKA (reference sequence). CDR3 length: 11 residues. The V and J ends lost 8 bases and 4 bases respectively, with 11 bases between them. CDR3 region: CSRRGGYGYTF. The CDR3 DNA reads as TGCAGTCGCAGGGGAGGCTATGGCTACACCTTC.